Below are 19 T cell receptor beta chains sequenced from a single sample in a study of vaccination effects on CD4 cells after COVID-19. Before any sequencing was done, the ViraFEST assay used viral peptide pools to expand antigen-specific CD4+ T cells. Scientists isolated CD4+ T cells after a roughly 9-day culture period ended. Each participant was administered two doses of either the BNT162b2 or the mRNA-1273 vaccine. These receptors have no known antigen. Libraries were prepared by immunoSEQ multiplex PCR; TCRdb keeps only in-frame clonotypes and omits some of them. The sample records about 46,000 clones, around three quarters being singletons. The sequences come from CD4+ T cells from PBMCs cultured with HCoV-OC43 spike peptides, collected after COVID-19 vaccination. The subset is: HCoV-OC43 spike overlapping peptide pool stimulation. These receptors all stem from a human donor who received a COVID-19 vaccine.

The J gene is TRBJ1-3, the V gene TRBV30; D remains unclear. The CDR3 loop spans 11 amino acids. Germline V gives CDR1 GTSNPN, CDR2 SVGIG (reference sequence). The V gene lost 5 bases and the J gene lost 3 bases, with 5 bases spanning the gap. The CDR3 loop reads CAWGNGNTIYF. The CDR3 region has the DNA TGTGCCTGGGGAAATGGAAACACCATATATTTT. The whole variable domain, filled in from reference TRBV30 and TRBJ1-3, reads SQTIHQWPATLVQPVGSPLSLECTVEGTSNPNLYWYRQAAGRGLQLLFYSVGIGQISSEVPQNLSASRPQDRQFILSSKKLLLSDSGFYLCAWGNGNTIYFGEGSWLTVV.

This clone was seen only once. V is TRBV9 and J is TRBJ2-5; possible D gene TRBD1, 5 bases. This CDR3 has 18 residues. V lost 0 bases, J lost 7 bases, and 25 bases lay in between. Per germline, CDR1 SGDLS and CDR2 YYNGEE. CDR3 nucleotides: TGTGCCAGCAGCGTAGGGGAAGGGGCGGCCCCAGGTATAGGGACCCAGTACTTC. Translating it yields CASSVGEGAAPGIGTQYF.

A note on this clone: This CDR3 is also generated by other DNA sequences in the sample. The chain has TRBV11-3 and TRBJ1-1; TRBD1 is a possible D gene (6 bases). Germline V gene lookup returns CDR1 SGHNT and CDR2 YENEEA. This CDR3 comprises 14 residues. V was clipped by 3 bases and J by 2 bases, with 10 bases between them. CDR3 DNA: TGTGCCAGCAGCTTTTCGGGGGGCAACACTGAAGCTTTCTTT. Translating it yields CASSFSGGNTEAFF.

The chain has TRBV11-2 and TRBJ1-4; perhaps TRBD1 as D (6 bases). The V gene's germline CDR1 is SGHAT and CDR2 FQNNGV. The CDR3 totals 16 residues. V gave up 2 bases and J gave up 7 bases, with 17 bases separating them. CDR3 coding DNA: TGTGCCAGCAGCTTAATGTCGGGGGCGCGCAGTGAAAAACTGTTTTTT. It is translated as CASSLMSGARSEKLFF.

The V call is TRBV5-1, the J call TRBJ2-3; D remains unclear. The germline CDR1 and CDR2 sequences are SGHRS and YFSETQ. The V gene lost 0 bases and the J gene lost 6 bases, with 14 bases spanning the gap. The CDR3 runs to 15 residues. This CDR3 is CASSLALTPSDTQYF. CDR3 nucleotides: TGCGCCAGCAGCTTGGCCCTGACTCCGAGCGATACGCAGTATTTT.

The chain combines TRBV11-3 with TRBJ2-3, with 7 bases that match TRBD2. The CDR3 sequence is 14 residues long. The V and J ends lost 4 bases and 5 bases, in that order; junction bases with no gene match: 6. Looked up from germline, CDR1 is SGHNT and CDR2 is YENEEA. CDR3 coding DNA: TGTGCCAGCAGCTGGGGGAGGGCCCAAGATACGCAGTATTTT. Amino acid sequence: CASSWGRAQDTQYF.

This clone was counted only a few times. The V gene is TRBV27, the J gene TRBJ2-7, with a possible D match to TRBD1 (6 bases). V lost 6 bases and J lost 5, with 14 bases in between. The CDR3 has 13 residues. Germline assignment: CDR1 MNHEY and CDR2 SMNVEV (reference sequence). CDR3 sequence reads: CASSSYRENEQYF. The DNA for the CDR3 is TGTGCCAGCAGCTCCTACAGGGAAAACGAGCAGTACTTC.

The rearrangement links TRBV5-6 to TRBJ2-3; 9 bases agree with TRBD1. J was trimmed by 2 bases and V by 4 bases; bases with no gene match: 17. This CDR3 region has 19 residues. Looked up from germline, CDR1 is SGHDT and CDR2 is YYEEEE. Here the CDR3 DNA reads TGTGCCAGCAGCCCAATCCCCGGACAGGGGCCCTCCTTCACAGATACGCAGTATTTT. It translates to CASSPIPGQGPSFTDTQYF.

J is TRBJ2-3 and V is TRBV19; 8 bases align to TRBD1. The CDR3 contains 14 residues. Trimming cost V 7 bases and J 4 bases; bases outside gene matches: 7. Germline V gene data show CDR1 as LNHDA and CDR2 as SQIVND (reference sequence). The CDR3 nucleotides read TGTGCCAGTATAGACAGGGGAAAGCCAGATACGCAGTATTTT. Translating it yields CASIDRGKPDTQYF.

J is TRBJ2-4 and V is TRBV3-1 (or the pseudogene TRBV3-2), with D possibly TRBD2 on 6 matching bases. Germline V gene data show CDR1 as LGHDT and CDR2 as YNNKEL (reference sequence). V lost 3 bases and J 4 bases, leaving 13 bases between the germline ends. This CDR3 has 15 residues. The CDR3 reads CASSQEGQGKNIQYF. The DNA of the CDR3 is TGTGCCAGCAGCCAGGAGGGGCAGGGTAAAAACATTCAGTACTTC.

This chain uses TRBV4-2 with TRBJ2-5; 10 bases are shared with TRBD2. Germline V CDR1 and CDR2: LGHNA, YNFKEQ. The CDR3 totals 17 residues. The trim removed 0 bases at V and 3 bases at J, leaving 7 bases unmatched. CDR3 in DNA: TGTGCCAGCAGCCAAGATCGGGCTAGCGGGGGTAAAGAGACCCAGTACTTC. It encodes CASSQDRASGGKETQYF.

The chain uses TRBV6-5 and TRBJ2-6; D not certain. The germline CDR1 and CDR2 sequences are MNHEY and SVGAGI. The germline V and J ends were trimmed by 0 bases and 0 bases, with 6 bases remaining between them. The CDR3 covers 16 residues. The CDR3 DNA is TGTGCCAGCAGTTACTCCTGGCGCTCTGGGGCCAACGTCCTGACTTTC. It encodes CASSYSWRSGANVLTF.

The chain recombines TRBV5-1 with TRBJ1-2, with D possibly TRBD1 on 6 matching bases. The germline gives CDR1 SGHRS, CDR2 YFSETQ. V was shortened by 4 bases and J by 2 bases, with 12 bases between the two germline ends. The CDR3 runs to 14 residues. The CDR3 region has the DNA TGCGCCAGCAGCCCCGGGGGGCAGAACTATGGCTACACCTTC. It specifies CASSPGGQNYGYTF.

The chain uses TRBV7-2 and TRBJ2-3; no reliable D call. The germline V and J ends were trimmed by 1 base and 5 bases, with 10 bases remaining between them. The germline V gene encodes CDR1 SGHTA and CDR2 FQGNSA. The CDR3 is 14 amino acids. The CDR3 loop reads CASSLDLQEDTQYF. DNA for the CDR3: TGTGCCAGCAGCTTAGACCTACAAGAAGATACGCAGTATTTT.

This chain connects TRBV2 to TRBJ1-5; 7 nucleotides agree with TRBD1. The CDR3 is 16 residues long. Looked up from germline, CDR1 is SNHLY and CDR2 is FYNNEI. Trimming removed 4 bases from V and 4 bases from J; junction bases left unmatched: 10. CDR3 sequence: CASSGWGGGANQPQHF. CDR3 in DNA: TGTGCCAGCAGTGGTTGGGGAGGGGGCGCGAATCAGCCCCAGCATTTT.

The chain couples TRBV18 to TRBJ2-7; TRBD1 might be the D (6 bases). V lost 3 bases to trimming and J lost 2 bases, with 17 bases between them. Germline CDR1 reads KGHSH; CDR2 reads LQKENI. This CDR3 has 16 amino acids. Here the CDR3 DNA reads TGTGCCAGCTCACCGAACTCGGGACACATAACCTACGAGCAGTACTTC. Protein: CASSPNSGHITYEQYF.

This clone was observed a handful of times. V is TRBV6-6 and J is TRBJ1-4, with 7 bases aligning to TRBD1. Germline trimming cut 5 bases from V and 0 bases from J; bases unmatched to any gene: 9. The CDR3 is 17 residues long. Germline V gene sequence: CDR1 MNHNY, CDR2 SVGAGI (reference sequence). Here the CDR3 reads CASSHRTGASTNEKLFF. The CDR3 DNA reads as TGTGCCAGCAGTCATAGGACAGGAGCCTCAACTAATGAAAAACTGTTTTTT.

The chain combines TRBV6-5 with TRBJ2-5, with D perhaps TRBD1 (5 bases). This CDR3 spans 15 amino acids. CDR1 and CDR2 (germline): MNHEY, SVGAGI. The V end lost 5 bases, the J end lost 0 bases, and 13 bases lay between the germline ends. The CDR3 region has the DNA TGTGCCAGCAGTCGAACCTGGACAAACCAAGAGACCCAGTACTTC. It encodes CASSRTWTNQETQYF.

The chain is built from TRBV5-4 and TRBJ1-1; D gene uncertain. V shed 0 bases and J shed 7 bases, with 10 bases lying between them. The CDR3 spans 13 residues. Germline V lookup: CDR1 SGHNT, CDR2 YYREEE (reference sequence). CDR3 sequence reads: CASSLGSGDEAFF. As DNA, the CDR3 is TGTGCCAGCAGCTTGGGGTCCGGGGATGAAGCTTTCTTT.